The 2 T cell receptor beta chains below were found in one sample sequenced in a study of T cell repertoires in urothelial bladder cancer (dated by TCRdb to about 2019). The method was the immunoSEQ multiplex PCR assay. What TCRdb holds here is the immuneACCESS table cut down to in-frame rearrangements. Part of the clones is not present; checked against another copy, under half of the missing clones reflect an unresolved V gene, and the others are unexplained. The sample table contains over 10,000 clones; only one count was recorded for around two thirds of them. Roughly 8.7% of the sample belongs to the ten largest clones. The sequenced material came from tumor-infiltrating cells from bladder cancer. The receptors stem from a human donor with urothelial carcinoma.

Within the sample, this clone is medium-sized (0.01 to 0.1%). In DNA form, the CDR3 reads TGTGCCAGCAGTGATGTCAGGGCCTCCTACGAGCAGTACTTC. This sequence encodes CASSDVRASYEQYF. V is TRBV2 and J is TRBJ2-7; possible D gene TRBD1, 5 bases. The CDR3 length is 14 residues. V lost 3 bases and J 0 bases, leaving 9 bases between the germline ends. The germline V gene encodes CDR1 SNHLY and CDR2 FYNNEI. Supplemented by reference TRBV2 and TRBJ2-7, the full variable domain reads EPEVTQTPSHQVTQMGQEVILRCVPISNHLYFYWYRQILGQKVEFLVSFYNNEISEKSEIFDDQFSVERPDGSNFTLKIRSTKLEDSAMYFCASSDVRASYEQYFGPGTRLTVT.

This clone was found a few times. CDR3 protein: CASSLGLAGGSVDTQYF. As DNA, the CDR3 is TGTGCCAGCAGCTTAGGGCTAGCGGGGGGATCGGTAGATACGCAGTATTTT. V gene TRBV7-8 combines with J gene TRBJ2-3, with 11 bases fitting TRBD2. CDR1 SGHVS and CDR2 FQNEAQ come from the germline V gene. With 1 base clipped from V and 5 bases from J, the junction kept 8 bases outside the gene matches. The CDR3 covers 17 residues.